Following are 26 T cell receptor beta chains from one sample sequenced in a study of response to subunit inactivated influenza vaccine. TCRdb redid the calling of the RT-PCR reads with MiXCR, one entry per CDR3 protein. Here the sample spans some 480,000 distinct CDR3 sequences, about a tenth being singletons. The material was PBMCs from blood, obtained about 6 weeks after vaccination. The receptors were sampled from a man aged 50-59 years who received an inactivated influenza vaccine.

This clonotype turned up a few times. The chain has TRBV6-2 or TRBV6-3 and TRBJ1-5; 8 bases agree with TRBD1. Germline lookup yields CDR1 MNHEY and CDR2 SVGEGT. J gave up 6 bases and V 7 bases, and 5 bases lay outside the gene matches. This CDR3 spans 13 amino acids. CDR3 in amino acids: CASTDRGGQPQHF. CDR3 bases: TGTGCCAGCACCGACAGGGGAGGTCAGCCCCAGCATTTT.

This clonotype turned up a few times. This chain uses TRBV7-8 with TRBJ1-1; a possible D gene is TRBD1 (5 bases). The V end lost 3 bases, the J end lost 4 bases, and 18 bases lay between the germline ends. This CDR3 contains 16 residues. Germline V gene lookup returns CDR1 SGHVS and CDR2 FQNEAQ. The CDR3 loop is CASSFRPRGRRTEAFF. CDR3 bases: TGTGCCAGCAGCTTTAGGCCGAGGGGCCGGCGCACTGAAGCTTTCTTT. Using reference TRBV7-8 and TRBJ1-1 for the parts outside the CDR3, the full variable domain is GAGVSQSPRYKVAKRGQDVALRCDPISGHVSLFWYQQALGQGPEFLTYFQNEAQLDKSGLPSDRFFAERPEGSVSTLKIQRTQQEDSAVYLCASSFRPRGRRTEAFFGQGTRLTVV.

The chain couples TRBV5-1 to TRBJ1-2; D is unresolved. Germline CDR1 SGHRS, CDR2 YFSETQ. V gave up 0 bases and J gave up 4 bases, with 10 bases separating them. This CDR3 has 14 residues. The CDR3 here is CASSLGDFGYGYTF. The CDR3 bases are TGCGCCAGCAGCTTGGGGGATTTCGGCTATGGCTACACCTTC.

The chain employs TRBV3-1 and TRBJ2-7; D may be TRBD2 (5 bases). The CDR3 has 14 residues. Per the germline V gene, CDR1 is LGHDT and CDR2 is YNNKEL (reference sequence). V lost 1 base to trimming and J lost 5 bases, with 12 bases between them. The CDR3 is CASSQVLRGNEQYF. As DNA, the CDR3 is TGTGCCAGCAGCCAAGTTCTTCGAGGGAACGAGCAGTACTTC.

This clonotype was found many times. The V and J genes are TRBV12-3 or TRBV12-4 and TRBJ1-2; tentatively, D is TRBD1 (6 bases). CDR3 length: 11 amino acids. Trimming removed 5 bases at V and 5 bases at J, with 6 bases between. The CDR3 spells CASSTGYGYTF. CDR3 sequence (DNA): TGTGCCAGCAGTACAGGGTATGGCTACACCTTC.

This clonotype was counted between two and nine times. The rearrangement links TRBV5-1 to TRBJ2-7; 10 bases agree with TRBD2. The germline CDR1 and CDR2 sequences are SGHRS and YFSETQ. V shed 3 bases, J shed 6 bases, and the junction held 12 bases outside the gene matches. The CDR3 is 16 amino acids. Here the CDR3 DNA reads TGCGCCAGCAGCTCAGAGTTGGCTAGCGGGAGAAGCGAGCAGTACTTC. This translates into CASSSELASGRSEQYF.

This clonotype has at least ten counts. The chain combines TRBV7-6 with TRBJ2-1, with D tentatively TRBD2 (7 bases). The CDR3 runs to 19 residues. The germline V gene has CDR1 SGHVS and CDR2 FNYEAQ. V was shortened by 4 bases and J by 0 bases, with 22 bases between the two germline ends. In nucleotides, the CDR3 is TGTGCCAGCAGCTCAGTAGGGGGTAGGGGGGGAGTCTCCTACAATGAGCAGTTCTTC. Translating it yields CASSSVGGRGGVSYNEQFF.

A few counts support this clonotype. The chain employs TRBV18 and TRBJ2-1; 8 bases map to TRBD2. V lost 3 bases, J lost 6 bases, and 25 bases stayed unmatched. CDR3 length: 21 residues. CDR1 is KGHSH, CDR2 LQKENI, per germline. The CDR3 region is CASSPRPKSFSGRLSPNEQFF. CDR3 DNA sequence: TGTGCCAGCTCACCTCGTCCGAAATCCTTCAGCGGGAGACTTAGCCCCAATGAGCAGTTCTTC.

The chain's CDR3 is CASSPDRVWAGELFF. CDR3 bases: TGTGCCAGCAGCCCCGACAGGGTATGGGCCGGGGAGCTGTTTTTT. The chain combines TRBV7-9 with TRBJ2-2; 7 bases agree with TRBD1. Germline-derived CDR1 and CDR2 are SEHNR and FQNEAQ (reference sequence). This CDR3 has 15 amino acids. J lost 6 bases, V lost 5 bases, and 9 bases had no gene match.

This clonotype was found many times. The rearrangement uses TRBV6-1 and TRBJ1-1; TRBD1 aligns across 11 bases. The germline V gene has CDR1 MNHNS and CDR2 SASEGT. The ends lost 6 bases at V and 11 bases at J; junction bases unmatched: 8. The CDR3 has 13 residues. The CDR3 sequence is CASRRTGGWFAFF. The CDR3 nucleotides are TGTGCCAGCAGACGGACAGGGGGCTGGTTTGCTTTCTTT.

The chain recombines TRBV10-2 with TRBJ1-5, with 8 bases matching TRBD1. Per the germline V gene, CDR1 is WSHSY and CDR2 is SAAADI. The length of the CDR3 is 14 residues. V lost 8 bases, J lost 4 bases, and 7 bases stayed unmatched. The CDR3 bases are TGCGCCAGCCCTGGGGACAGGAGAAATCAGCCCCAGCATTTT. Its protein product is CASPGDRRNQPQHF.

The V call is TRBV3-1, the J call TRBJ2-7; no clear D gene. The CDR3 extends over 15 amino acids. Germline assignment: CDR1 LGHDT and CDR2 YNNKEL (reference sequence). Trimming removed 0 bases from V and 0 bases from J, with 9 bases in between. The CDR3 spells CASSQEPLNSYEQYF. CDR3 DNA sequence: TGTGCCAGCAGCCAAGAACCCCTAAACTCCTACGAGCAGTACTTC.

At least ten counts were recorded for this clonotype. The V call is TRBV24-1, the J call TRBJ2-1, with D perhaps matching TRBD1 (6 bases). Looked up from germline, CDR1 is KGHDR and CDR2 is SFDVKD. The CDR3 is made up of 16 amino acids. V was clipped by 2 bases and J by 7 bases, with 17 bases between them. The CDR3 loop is CATSDSLRGPGNEQFF. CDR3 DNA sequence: TGTGCCACCAGTGATTCACTCAGGGGTCCGGGGAATGAGCAGTTCTTC.

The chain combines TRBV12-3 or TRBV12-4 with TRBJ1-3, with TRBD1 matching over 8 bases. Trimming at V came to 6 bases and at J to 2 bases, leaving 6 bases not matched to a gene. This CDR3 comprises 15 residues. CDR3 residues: CASRYTGGTGNTIYF. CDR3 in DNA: TGTGCCAGCAGGTACACAGGGGGAACTGGAAACACCATATATTTT.

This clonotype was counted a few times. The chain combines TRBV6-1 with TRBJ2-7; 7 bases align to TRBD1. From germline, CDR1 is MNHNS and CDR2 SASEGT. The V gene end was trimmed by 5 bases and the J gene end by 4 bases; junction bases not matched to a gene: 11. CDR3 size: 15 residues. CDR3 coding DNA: TGTGCCAGCAGTAGGGACAGCTCAACCGAATACGAGCAGTACTTC. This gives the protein CASSRDSSTEYEQYF.

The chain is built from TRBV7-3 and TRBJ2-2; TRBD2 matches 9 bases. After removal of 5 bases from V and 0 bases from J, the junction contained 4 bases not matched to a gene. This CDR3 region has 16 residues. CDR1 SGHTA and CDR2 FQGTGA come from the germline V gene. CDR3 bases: TGTGCCAGCAGCCCGCGACTAGCGGCGAACACCGGGGAGCTGTTTTTT. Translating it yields CASSPRLAANTGELFF.

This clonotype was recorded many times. CDR3 DNA: TGTGCCAGCATTGGGACGGCGTGGAGGTACACTGAAGCTTTCTTT. The encoded protein is CASIGTAWRYTEAFF. This chain uses TRBV6-1 with TRBJ1-1; TRBD1 is a possible D gene (5 bases). V lost 7 bases and J lost 3, with 18 bases in between. The CDR3 loop spans 15 amino acids. CDR1 and CDR2 (germline): MNHNS, SASEGT.

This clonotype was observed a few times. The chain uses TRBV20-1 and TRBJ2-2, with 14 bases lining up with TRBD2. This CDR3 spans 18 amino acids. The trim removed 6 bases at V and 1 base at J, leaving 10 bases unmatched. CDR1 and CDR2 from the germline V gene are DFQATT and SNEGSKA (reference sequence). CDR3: CSAARLGLAGENTGELFF. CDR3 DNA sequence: TGCAGTGCCGCTCGGCTGGGACTAGCGGGAGAGAACACCGGGGAGCTGTTTTTT.

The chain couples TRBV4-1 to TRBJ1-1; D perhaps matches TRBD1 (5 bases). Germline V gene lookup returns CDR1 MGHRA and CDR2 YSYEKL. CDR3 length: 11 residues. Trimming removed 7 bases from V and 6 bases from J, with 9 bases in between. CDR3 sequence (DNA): TGCGCCAGCACACGGGACGCTGAAGCTTTCTTT. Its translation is CASTRDAEAFF.

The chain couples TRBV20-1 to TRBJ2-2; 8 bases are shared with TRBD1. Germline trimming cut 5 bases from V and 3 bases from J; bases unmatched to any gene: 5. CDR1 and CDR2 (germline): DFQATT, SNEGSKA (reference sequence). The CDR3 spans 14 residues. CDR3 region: CSARRGHDTGELFF. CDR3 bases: TGCAGTGCTCGCAGGGGGCACGACACCGGGGAGCTGTTTTTT.

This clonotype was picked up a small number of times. CDR3 sequence (DNA): TGTGCCATCAGGGGACAGGGCTACGAGCAGTACTTC. Its protein product is CAIRGQGYEQYF. This chain uses TRBV10-3 with TRBJ2-7; TRBD1 aligns across 9 bases. Germline assignment: CDR1 ENHRY and CDR2 SYGVKD. This CDR3 contains 12 residues. J was trimmed by 3 bases and V by 6 bases; bases with no gene match: 0.

CDR3 protein: CSGIPTDSYEQYF. CDR3 in DNA: TGCAGCGGGATTCCGACCGATTCCTACGAGCAGTACTTC. This chain joins TRBV29-1 and TRBJ2-7; D is unclear. V lost 7 bases and J 1 base, leaving 14 bases between the germline ends. The CDR3 runs 13 residues. Germline V lookup: CDR1 SQVTM, CDR2 ANQGSEA.

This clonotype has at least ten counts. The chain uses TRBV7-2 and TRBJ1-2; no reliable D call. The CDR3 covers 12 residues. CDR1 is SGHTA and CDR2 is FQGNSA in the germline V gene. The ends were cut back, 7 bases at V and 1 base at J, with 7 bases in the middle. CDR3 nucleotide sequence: TGTGCCAGCACCCGTTATAACTATGGCTACACCTTC. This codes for CASTRYNYGYTF.

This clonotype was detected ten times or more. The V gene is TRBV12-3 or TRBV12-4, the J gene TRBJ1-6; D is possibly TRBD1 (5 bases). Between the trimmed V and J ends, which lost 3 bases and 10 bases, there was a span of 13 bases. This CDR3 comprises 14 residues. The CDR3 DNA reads TGTGCCAGCAGTTTGTTTGGGGCCGGGTCACCCCTCCACTTT. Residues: CASSLFGAGSPLHF.

The CDR3 DNA sequence: TGTGCCAGCAGTGTGTCAGGGTTGGCTTTCTTT. This translates into CASSVSGLAFF. J is TRBJ1-1 and V is TRBV25-1, with a weak D call TRBD1 (5 bases). The CDR3 length is 11 residues. V was shortened by 4 bases and J by 11 bases, with 11 bases between the two germline ends. Germline V gene data show CDR1 as MGHDK and CDR2 as SYGVNS.

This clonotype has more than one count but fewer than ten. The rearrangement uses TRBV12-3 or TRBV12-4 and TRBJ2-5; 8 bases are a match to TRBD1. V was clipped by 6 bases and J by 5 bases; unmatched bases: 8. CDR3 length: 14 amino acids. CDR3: CASSLRGRDETQYF. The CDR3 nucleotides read TGTGCCAGCAGCCTCAGGGGGCGGGACGAGACCCAGTACTTC.